The rows below give T cell receptor beta chains drawn from one sample of a study of blood T cell repertoires in COVID-19. Profiled with immunoSEQ multiplex PCR; TCRdb holds only in-frame clones, not every one. This sample has fewer than 200,000 clones; 80% to 90% occur once, and the top ten carry around 5%. What was sequenced was peripheral blood. The source of these receptors is a woman aged 45-60 years with COVID-19, enrolled during active disease. Both conserved end residues are part of each CDR3. Fields, in order: D gene, clone size, V gene, J gene, CDR3 DNA, CDR3 protein. D genes are given only for firm matches. Clone size appears in some rows only: once, few, many, or a class for an expanded clone.

NA	NA	TRBV6-5	TRBJ2-7	TGTGCCAGCAGTTCACTAGCAGGGGAGGGGATCTACGAGCAGTACTTC	CASSSLAGEGIYEQYF
NA	NA	TRBV29-1	TRBJ1-2	TGCAGCGTTGAACAGGGGACAAAATACACCTTC	CSVEQGTKYTF
NA	NA	TRBV7-3	TRBJ2-1	TGTGCCAGCAGCTTAACCAGTATATCCTACAATGAGCAGTTCTTC	CASSLTSISYNEQFF
NA	NA	TRBV5-1	TRBJ1-1	TGCGCCAGCAGCTTCGGACAACAGGGCACTGAAGCTTTCTTT	CASSFGQQGTEAFF
NA	NA	TRBV5-1	TRBJ2-2	TGCGCCAGCAGCTTTCTGGGAGCGAACACCGGGGAGCTGTTTTTT	CASSFLGANTGELFF
NA	NA	TRBV12-3/TRBV12-4	TRBJ2-4	TGTGCCAGCAGTTCCATGGACAGAAACATTCAGTACTTC	CASSSMDRNIQYF
TRBD1	NA	TRBV6-2/TRBV6-3	TRBJ1-5	TGTGCCAGCAGCCGGGACAGGGGTCTTAGCAATCAGCCCCAGCATTTT	CASSRDRGLSNQPQHF
NA	NA	TRBV12-3/TRBV12-4	TRBJ1-3	TGTGCCAGCAGTTTAGCGGAGGGAAACACCATATATTTT	CASSLAEGNTIYF
NA	NA	TRBV12-2	TRBJ2-2	TGTGCAAGCCATAGGACTAGCGGGGGGGAAAACACCGGGGAGCTGTTTTTT	CASHRTSGGENTGELFF
NA	NA	TRBV10-2	TRBJ2-7	TGCGCCAGCATGAGACTAGGAATGTACGAGCAGTACTTC	CASMRLGMYEQYF
TRBD2	NA	TRBV5-4	TRBJ2-5	TGTGCCAGCAGCCCCCCGGCTAGCGGGGGAGAGACCCAGTACTTC	CASSPPASGGETQYF
TRBD1	NA	TRBV5-1	TRBJ1-6	TGCGCCAGCAGCTTGGGGCCAGGGGGTTTCGATAATTCACCCCTCCACTTT	CASSLGPGGFDNSPLHF
NA	NA	TRBV19	TRBJ1-1	TGTGCCAGCCACCTAGGCCCTGGAGGGGCTGAAGCTTTCTTT	CASHLGPGGAEAFF
TRBD1	NA	TRBV2	TRBJ1-6	TGTGCCAGCAGTTCCACAGGGGGGGAATCCTATAATTCACCCCTCCACTTT	CASSSTGGESYNSPLHF
TRBD1	NA	TRBV5-6	TRBJ2-5	TGTGCCAGCGGGATACCGGGACAGTTGGAAAAGACCCAGTACTTC	CASGIPGQLEKTQYF
TRBD2	NA	TRBV4-3	TRBJ2-3	TGCGCCAGCAGCCAAGATTTGATAGCGGGGTCAATCACAGATACGCAGTATTTT	CASSQDLIAGSITDTQYF
NA	NA	TRBV11-3	TRBJ2-3	TGTGCCAGCAGCTCCCCCGCGGGCGCAGATACGCAGTATTTT	CASSSPAGADTQYF
NA	NA	TRBV4-1	TRBJ1-1	TGCGCCAGCAGCCAGGCGGGGGGTAGGAGCATGAACACTGAAGCTTTCTTT	CASSQAGGRSMNTEAFF
NA	NA	TRBV4-1	TRBJ2-7	TGCGCCAGCAGCCAGGCTGGGTTGGGGAGCTCCTACGAGCAGTACTTC	CASSQAGLGSSYEQYF
NA	NA	TRBV2	TRBJ2-3	TGTGCCAGCAGTGAACAAGCGGGCAGCACAGATACGCAGTATTTT	CASSEQAGSTDTQYF
TRBD1	NA	TRBV27	TRBJ2-7	TGTGCCAGCAGTTTAAGCCAAACAGGGGGCCCAGCCTACGAGCAGTACTTC	CASSLSQTGGPAYEQYF
NA	NA	TRBV6-5	TRBJ1-3	TGTGCCAGCAAGAGGGAAATGGGTGGAAACACCATATATTTT	CASKREMGGNTIYF
TRBD1	NA	TRBV29-1	TRBJ2-7	TGCAGCGCCCTCCGGGACAGGAGCTACGAGCAGTACTTC	CSALRDRSYEQYF
NA	once	TRBV30	TRBJ1-2	TGTGCCTGGAGAAATCCCGGTAACTATGGCTACACCTTC	CAWRNPGNYGYTF
NA	NA	TRBV21-1	TRBJ1-2	TGTGCCAGGACCTGTGTGGGGGCGGACTATGGCTACACCTTC	CARTCVGADYGYTF
NA	NA	TRBV7-9	TRBJ1-1	TGTGCCAGCAGCCTGGGTGGGGGGGCCCCTGAAGCTTTCTTT	CASSLGGGAPEAFF
TRBD1	NA	TRBV5-6	TRBJ1-5	TGTGCCAGCAGAGTTGACAGGGGAGACCAGCCCCAGCATTTT	CASRVDRGDQPQHF
NA	NA	TRBV2	TRBJ2-2	TGTGCCAGCAAACCCAGAGCTGGGCACACCGGGGAGCTGTTTTTT	CASKPRAGHTGELFF
NA	NA	TRBV28	TRBJ2-2	TGTGCCAGCAGACTCGACAGAAACACCGGGGAGCTGTTTTTT	CASRLDRNTGELFF
NA	NA	TRBV6-6	TRBJ2-2	TGTGCCAGCAGCCCAGGGACCGGGGAGCTGTTTTTT	CASSPGTGELFF
TRBD1	NA	TRBV7-6	TRBJ2-2	TGTGCCAGCATGTCACAGGGGTACACCGGGGAGCTGTTTTTT	CASMSQGYTGELFF
NA	once	TRBV6-1	TRBJ2-7	TGTGCCAGCAGTGAATATGGAGGGTACAGCTCCTACGAGCAGTACTTC	CASSEYGGYSSYEQYF
TRBD1	NA	TRBV10-3	TRBJ1-1	TGTGCCATCGGGACGGACAGGGGTAACACTGAAGCTTTCTTT	CAIGTDRGNTEAFF
NA	NA	TRBV12-3/TRBV12-4	TRBJ2-2	TGTGCCAGCCTGCGAGTGGCCGGGGAGCTGTTTTTT	CASLRVAGELFF
TRBD1	NA	TRBV24-1	TRBJ2-1	TGTGCCACCAGTGATTCAGGGGGAGTCCCCTACAATGAGCAGTTCTTC	CATSDSGGVPYNEQFF
TRBD1	NA	TRBV5-1	TRBJ2-7	TGCGCCAGCAGCTTAGGCGGGACAGGGCTATACGAGCAGTACTTC	CASSLGGTGLYEQYF
NA	NA	TRBV28	TRBJ2-1	TGTGCCAGCAGGTCCCGGGATTCTGTTTATCACAATGAGCAGTTCTTC	CASRSRDSVYHNEQFF
TRBD1	once	TRBV12-5	TRBJ2-5	TGTGCTAGTGGTTTGGGTTTGGGAGCGACAGGGGGCGCGGAGACCCAGTACTTC	CASGLGLGATGGAETQYF
NA	few	TRBV4-3	TRBJ1-6	TGCGCCAGCAGCCAGGGGATGACGGGATCACCCCTCCACTTT	CASSQGMTGSPLHF
NA	NA	TRBV11-3	TRBJ2-3	TGTGCCAGCAGCTTAGGCCTAGCCTCGCGAGTGACTAGCACAGATACGCAGTATTTT	CASSLGLASRVTSTDTQYF